Given below is one T cell receptor beta chain in context. What it binds is unknown. The data were obtained in a study of blood T cells in healthy people across ages. Study background: Per two T cells, template switching captured roughly one barcoded beta molecule. Study results and caveats: Roughly linear declines in TCR beta diversity per million T cells occurred with age.

Primers used in a second PCR of about 6 to 11 cycles were a sample-barcoded 5' primer and a J-beta primer mix. Using its own MiXCR run on the 5' RACE reads, TCRdb lists one record per CDR3 protein. The sample records 800,000 to 1,300,000 distinct CDR3 sequences, 20% to 25% being singletons. The CDR3 runs to 15 residues. V shed 8 bases and J shed 5 bases, with 18 bases lying between them. CDR1 and CDR2 from the germline V gene are LGHDT and YNNKEL (reference sequence). This sample also appeared in a second study, on T cells of mothers and their children. That paper notes: In the second PCR, M1S primer introduced barcodes and 2-4 random bases. Researchers report slightly higher, though non-significant, overlap in related mother-child pairs than in unrelated pairs.

The clonotype comes from a girl aged 2 to 10 in good health. This chain uses TRBV3-1 with TRBJ2-2; no clear D. Sample: blood. The DNA of the CDR3 is TGTGCCAGCGGTTCCCCCTCGAGAGCTACCGGGGAGCTGTTTTTT. Its protein is CASGSPSRATGELFF.